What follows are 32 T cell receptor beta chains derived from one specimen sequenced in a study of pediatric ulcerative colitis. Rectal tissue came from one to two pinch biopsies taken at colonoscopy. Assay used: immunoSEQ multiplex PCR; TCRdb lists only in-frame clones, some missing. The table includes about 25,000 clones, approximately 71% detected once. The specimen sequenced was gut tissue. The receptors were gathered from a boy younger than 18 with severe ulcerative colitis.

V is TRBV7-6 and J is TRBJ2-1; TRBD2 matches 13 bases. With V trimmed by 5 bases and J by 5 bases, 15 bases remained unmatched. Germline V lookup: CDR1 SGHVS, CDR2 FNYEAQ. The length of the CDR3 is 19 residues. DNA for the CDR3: TGTGCCAGCAGCCGTCTACTAGCGGGAGGGCCGGGGTTCGACAATGAGCAGTTCTTC. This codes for CASSRLLAGGPGFDNEQFF. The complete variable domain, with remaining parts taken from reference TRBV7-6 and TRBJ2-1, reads GAGVSQSPRYKVTKRGQDVALRCDPISGHVSLYWYRQALGQGPEFLTYFNYEAQQDKSGLPNDRFSAERPEGSISTLTIQRTEQRDSAMYRCASSRLLAGGPGFDNEQFFGPGTRLTVL.

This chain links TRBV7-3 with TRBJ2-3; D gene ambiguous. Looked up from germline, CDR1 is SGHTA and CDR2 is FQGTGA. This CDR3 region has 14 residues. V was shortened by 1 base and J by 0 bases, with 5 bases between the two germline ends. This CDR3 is CASSLIGSTDTQYF. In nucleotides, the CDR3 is TGTGCCAGCAGCTTAATAGGGAGCACAGATACGCAGTATTTT.

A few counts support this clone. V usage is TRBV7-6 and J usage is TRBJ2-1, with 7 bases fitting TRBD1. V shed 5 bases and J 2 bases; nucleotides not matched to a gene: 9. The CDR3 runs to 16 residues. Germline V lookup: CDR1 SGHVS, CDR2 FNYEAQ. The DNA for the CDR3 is TGTGCCAGCAGCCCGCAGACAGGGTTAACCTACAATGAGCAGTTCTTC. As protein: CASSPQTGLTYNEQFF.

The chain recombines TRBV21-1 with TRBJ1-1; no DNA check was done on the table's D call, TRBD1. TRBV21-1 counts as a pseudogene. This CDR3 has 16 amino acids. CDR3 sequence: CASSKEYNRLNTEAFF. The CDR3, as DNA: TGTGCCAGCAGCAAAGAATACAACAGATTGAACACTGAAGCTTTCTTT.

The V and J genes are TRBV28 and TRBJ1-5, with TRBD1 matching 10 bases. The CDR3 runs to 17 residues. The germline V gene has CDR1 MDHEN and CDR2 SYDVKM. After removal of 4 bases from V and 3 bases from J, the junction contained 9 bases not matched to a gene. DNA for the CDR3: TGTGCCAGCAGTTATCACCGGGACAGGGGCTCCAATCAGCCCCAGCATTTT. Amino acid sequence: CASSYHRDRGSNQPQHF. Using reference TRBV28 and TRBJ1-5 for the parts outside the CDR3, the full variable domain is DVKVTQSSRYLVKRTGEKVFLECVQDMDHENMFWYRQDPGLGLRLIYFSYDVKMKEKGDIPEGYSVSREKKERFSLILESASTNQTSMYLCASSYHRDRGSNQPQHFGDGTRLSIL.

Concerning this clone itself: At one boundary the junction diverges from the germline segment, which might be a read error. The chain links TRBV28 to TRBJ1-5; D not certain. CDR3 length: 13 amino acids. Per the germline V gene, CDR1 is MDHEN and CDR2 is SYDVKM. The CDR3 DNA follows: TGTGCCGGCAGAGCCACAATCTATCAGCCCCAGCATTTT. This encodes CAGRATIYQPQHF.

The CDR3 DNA reads as TGTGCCAGCAGCTCGGCTACAGGGGGCGGGAAGACCCAGTACTTC. It is translated as CASSSATGGGKTQYF. V is TRBV11-2 and J is TRBJ2-5, with 9 bases fitting TRBD1. J was trimmed by 6 bases and V by 4 bases; bases with no gene match: 9. The CDR3 is 15 residues long. Germline loops: CDR1 SGHAT, CDR2 FQNNGV.

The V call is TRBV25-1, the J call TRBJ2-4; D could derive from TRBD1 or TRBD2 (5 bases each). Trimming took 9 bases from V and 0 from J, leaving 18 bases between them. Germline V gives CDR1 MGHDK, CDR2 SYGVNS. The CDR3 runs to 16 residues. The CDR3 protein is CASSFTVGVAKNIQYF. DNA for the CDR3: TGTGCCAGTAGCTTCACCGTGGGGGTAGCCAAAAACATTCAGTACTTC.

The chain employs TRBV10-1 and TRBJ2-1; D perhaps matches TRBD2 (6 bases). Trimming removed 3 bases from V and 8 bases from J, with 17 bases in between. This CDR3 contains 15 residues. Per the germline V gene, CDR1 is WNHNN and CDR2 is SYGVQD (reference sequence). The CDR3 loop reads CASSDFPLGRYEQFF. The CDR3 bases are TGCGCCAGCAGTGATTTCCCGCTGGGGAGGTATGAGCAGTTCTTC.

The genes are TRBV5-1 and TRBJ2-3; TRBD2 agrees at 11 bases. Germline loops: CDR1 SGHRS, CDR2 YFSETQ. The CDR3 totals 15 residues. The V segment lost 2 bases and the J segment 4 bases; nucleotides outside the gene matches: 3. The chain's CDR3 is CASSFSGRDADTQYF. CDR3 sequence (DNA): TGCGCCAGCAGCTTTAGCGGGAGGGATGCAGATACGCAGTATTTT.

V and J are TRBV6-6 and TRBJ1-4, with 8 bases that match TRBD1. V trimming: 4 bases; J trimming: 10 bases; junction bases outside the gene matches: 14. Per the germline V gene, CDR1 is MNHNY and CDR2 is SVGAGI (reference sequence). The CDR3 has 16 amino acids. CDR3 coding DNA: TGTGCCAGCAGTTCGGGACAGGAATGGACCCTCGGAAAACTGTTTTTT. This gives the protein CASSSGQEWTLGKLFF.

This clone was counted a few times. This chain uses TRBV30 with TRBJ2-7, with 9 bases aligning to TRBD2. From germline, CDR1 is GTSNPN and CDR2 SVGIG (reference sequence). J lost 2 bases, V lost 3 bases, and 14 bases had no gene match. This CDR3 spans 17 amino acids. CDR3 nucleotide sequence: TGTGCCTGGAGCCTTCGCGGCGGGAGGGCTGACCCCTACGAGCAGTACTTC. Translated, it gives CAWSLRGGRADPYEQYF.

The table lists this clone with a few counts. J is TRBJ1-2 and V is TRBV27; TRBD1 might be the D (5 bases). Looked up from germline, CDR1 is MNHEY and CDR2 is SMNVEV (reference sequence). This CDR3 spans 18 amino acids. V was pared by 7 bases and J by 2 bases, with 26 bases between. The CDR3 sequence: CASILPGQGLLGNYGYTF. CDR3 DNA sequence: TGTGCCAGCATTCTCCCCGGGCAGGGTCTACTAGGGAACTATGGCTACACCTTC.

This CDR3 reads CASSFPLVSEETQYF. The DNA for the CDR3 is TGTGCCAGCAGCTTCCCACTAGTATCTGAGGAGACCCAGTACTTC. The V and J genes are TRBV5-4 and TRBJ2-5; a weak D match, TRBD2 (5 bases). CDR3 length: 15 amino acids. The V end was cut by 2 bases, the J end by 5 bases, with 16 bases between. Germline lookup yields CDR1 SGHNT and CDR2 YYREEE (reference sequence).

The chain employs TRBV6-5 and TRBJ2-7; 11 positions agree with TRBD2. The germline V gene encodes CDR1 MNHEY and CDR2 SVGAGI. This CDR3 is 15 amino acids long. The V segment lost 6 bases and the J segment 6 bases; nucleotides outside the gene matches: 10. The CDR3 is CASSSTSGTRTEQYF. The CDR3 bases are TGTGCCAGCAGCTCGACTAGCGGGACCCGGACCGAGCAGTACTTC.

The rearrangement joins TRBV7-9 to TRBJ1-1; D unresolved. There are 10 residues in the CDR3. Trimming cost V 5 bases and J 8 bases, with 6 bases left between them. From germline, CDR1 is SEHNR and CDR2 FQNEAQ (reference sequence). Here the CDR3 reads CASSPVEAFF. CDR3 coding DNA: TGTGCCAGCAGCCCGGTAGAAGCTTTCTTT.

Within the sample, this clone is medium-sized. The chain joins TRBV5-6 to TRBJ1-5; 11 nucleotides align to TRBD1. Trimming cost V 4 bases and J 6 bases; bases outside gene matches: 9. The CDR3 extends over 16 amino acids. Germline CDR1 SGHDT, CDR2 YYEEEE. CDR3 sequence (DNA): TGTGCCAGCAGCGGCAGGGACAGGGGGACGTCTCAGCCCCAGCATTTT. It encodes CASSGRDRGTSQPQHF.

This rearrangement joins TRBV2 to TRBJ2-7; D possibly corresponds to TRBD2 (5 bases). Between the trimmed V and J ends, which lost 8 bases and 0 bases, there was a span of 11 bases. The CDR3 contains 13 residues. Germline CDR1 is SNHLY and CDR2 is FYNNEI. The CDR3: CASGLRGSYEQYF. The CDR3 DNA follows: TGTGCCAGCGGTTTACGGGGCTCCTACGAGCAGTACTTC.

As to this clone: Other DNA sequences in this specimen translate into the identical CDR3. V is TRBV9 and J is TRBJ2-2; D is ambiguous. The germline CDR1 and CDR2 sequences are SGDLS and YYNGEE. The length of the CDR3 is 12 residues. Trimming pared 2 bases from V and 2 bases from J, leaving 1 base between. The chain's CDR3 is CASSVNTGELFF. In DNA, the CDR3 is TGTGCCAGCAGCGTTAACACCGGGGAGCTGTTTTTT.

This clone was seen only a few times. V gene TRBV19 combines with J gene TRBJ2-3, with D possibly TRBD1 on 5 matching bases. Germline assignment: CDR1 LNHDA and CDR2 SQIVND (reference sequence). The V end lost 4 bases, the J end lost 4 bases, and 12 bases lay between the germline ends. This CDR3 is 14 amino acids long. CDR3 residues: CASSSQGLADTQYF. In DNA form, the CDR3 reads TGTGCCAGTAGTAGCCAGGGCCTAGCAGATACGCAGTATTTT.

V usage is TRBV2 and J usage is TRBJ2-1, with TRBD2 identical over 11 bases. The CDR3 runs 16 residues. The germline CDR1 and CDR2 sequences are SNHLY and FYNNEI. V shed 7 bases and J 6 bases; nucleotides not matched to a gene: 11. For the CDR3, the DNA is TGTGCCAGCACCCGGGGGGCTAGCGGGAGGATCAATGAGCAGTTCTTC. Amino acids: CASTRGASGRINEQFF.

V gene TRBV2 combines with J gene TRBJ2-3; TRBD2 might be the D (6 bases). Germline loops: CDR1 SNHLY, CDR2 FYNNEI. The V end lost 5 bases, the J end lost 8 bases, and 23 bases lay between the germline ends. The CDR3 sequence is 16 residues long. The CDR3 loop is CASSSGSSGVYVTQYF. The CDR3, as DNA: TGTGCCAGCAGTTCGGGTTCGTCGGGAGTGTACGTTACGCAGTATTTT.

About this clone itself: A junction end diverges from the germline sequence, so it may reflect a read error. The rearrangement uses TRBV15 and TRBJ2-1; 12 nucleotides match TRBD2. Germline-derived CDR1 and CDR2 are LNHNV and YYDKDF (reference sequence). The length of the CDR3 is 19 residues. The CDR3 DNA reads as TGTGCCGCCAGCAGGGACGGGACTAGCGGGTCCCCGTTGAACAATGAGCAGTTCTTC. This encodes CAASRDGTSGSPLNNEQFF.

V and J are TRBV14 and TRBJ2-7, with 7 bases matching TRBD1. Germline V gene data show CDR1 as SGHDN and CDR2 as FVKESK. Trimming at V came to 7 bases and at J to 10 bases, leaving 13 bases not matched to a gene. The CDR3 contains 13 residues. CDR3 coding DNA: TGTGCCAGCACCATTACAGGGGCGGCCGCCCAGTACTTC. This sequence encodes CASTITGAAAQYF.

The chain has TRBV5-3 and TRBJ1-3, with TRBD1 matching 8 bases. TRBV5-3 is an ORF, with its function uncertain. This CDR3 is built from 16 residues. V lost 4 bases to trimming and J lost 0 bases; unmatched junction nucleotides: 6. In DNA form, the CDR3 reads TGTGCCAGAAGCACGGACAGGGATTACTCTGGAAACACCATATATTTT. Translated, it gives CARSTDRDYSGNTIYF.

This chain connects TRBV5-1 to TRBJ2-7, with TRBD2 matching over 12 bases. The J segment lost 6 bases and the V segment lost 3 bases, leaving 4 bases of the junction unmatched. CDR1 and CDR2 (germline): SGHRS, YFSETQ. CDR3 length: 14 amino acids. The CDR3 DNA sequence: TGCGCCAGCAGCTCGACTAGCGGGAGCCGCGAGCAGTACTTC. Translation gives CASSSTSGSREQYF.

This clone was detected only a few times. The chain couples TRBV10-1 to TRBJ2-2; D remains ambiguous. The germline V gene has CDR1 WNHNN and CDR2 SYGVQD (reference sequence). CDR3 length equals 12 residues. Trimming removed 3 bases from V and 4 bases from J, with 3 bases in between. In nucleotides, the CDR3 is TGCGCCAGCAGTGAAAGCACCGGGGAGCTGTTTTTT. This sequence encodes CASSESTGELFF.

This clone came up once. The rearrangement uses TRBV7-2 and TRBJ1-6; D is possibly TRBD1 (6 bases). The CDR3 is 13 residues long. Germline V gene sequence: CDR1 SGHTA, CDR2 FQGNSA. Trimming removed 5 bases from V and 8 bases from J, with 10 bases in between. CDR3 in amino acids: CASSVNRDSPLHF. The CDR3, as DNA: TGTGCCAGCAGCGTAAACAGGGATTCACCCCTCCACTTT.

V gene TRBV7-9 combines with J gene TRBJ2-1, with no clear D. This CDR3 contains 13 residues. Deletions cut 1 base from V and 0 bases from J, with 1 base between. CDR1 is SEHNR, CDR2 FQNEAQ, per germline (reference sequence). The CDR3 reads CASSLGSYNEQFF. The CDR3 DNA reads TGTGCCAGCAGCTTAGGCTCCTACAATGAGCAGTTCTTC.

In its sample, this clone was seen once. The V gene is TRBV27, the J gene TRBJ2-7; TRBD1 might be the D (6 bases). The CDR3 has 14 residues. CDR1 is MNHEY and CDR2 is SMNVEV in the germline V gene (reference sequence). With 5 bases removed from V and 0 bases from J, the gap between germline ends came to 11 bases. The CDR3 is CASSPAGVSYEQYF. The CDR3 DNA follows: TGTGCCAGCAGTCCCGCAGGGGTCTCCTACGAGCAGTACTTC.

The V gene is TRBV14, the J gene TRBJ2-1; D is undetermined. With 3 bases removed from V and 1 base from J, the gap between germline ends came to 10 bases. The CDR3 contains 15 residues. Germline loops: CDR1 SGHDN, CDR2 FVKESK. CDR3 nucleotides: TGTGCCAGCAGCCAGATTGTGGGTTCCTACAATGAGCAGTTCTTC. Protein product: CASSQIVGSYNEQFF.

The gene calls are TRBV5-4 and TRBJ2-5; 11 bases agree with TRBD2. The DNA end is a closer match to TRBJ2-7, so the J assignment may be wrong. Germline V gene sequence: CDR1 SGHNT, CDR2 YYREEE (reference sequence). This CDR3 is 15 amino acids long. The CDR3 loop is CASSTGLAGSYEQYF. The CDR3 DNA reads TGTGCCAGCAGTACAGGACTAGCGGGCTCCTACGAGCAGTACTTC.